Each of the 19 T cell receptor beta chains below was sequenced from the same sample in a study of breast tumors, draining lymph nodes, adjacent tissues. A single record per CDR3 protein comes from TCRdb applying MiXCR to the multiplex PCR reads. The sample has about 130,000 distinct CDR3 sequences, 21% seen once; the top ten hold 2.2%. Breast cancer patients provided tissue from their axillary draining lymph nodes. Input material: axillary lymph node tissue. These receptor sequences come from a female donor with breast cancer. Some clones in this sample may be carry-over from other donors' samples.

This clonotype was recorded at least ten times. This chain joins TRBV20-1 and TRBJ2-5, with D unclear. The CDR3 is 14 residues long. The germline gives CDR1 DFQATT, CDR2 SNEGSKA (reference sequence). Trimming took 0 bases from V and 5 from J, leaving 13 bases between them. CDR3 in amino acids: CSARDITSRETQYF. CDR3 sequence (DNA): TGCAGTGCTAGAGATATAACCTCGCGGGAGACCCAGTACTTC.

This clonotype appeared many times. The genes are TRBV7-2 and TRBJ2-7; 14 bases align to TRBD2. Germline trimming cut 3 bases from V and 0 bases from J; bases unmatched to any gene: 4. The CDR3 consists of 17 residues. Per the germline V gene, CDR1 is SGHTA and CDR2 is FQGNSA. DNA of the CDR3: TGTGCCAGCAGCTTTACCGGGACTAGCGGGAGCTCCTACGAGCAGTACTTC. This sequence encodes CASSFTGTSGSSYEQYF.

This clonotype was seen many times. The chain is built from TRBV5-8 and TRBJ2-3; D may be TRBD2 (5 bases). The CDR3 runs 13 residues. Trimming shortened V by 0 bases and J by 6 bases, and 8 bases separated the two germline ends. Germline values: CDR1 SGHTS, CDR2 YDEGEE. CDR3 bases: TGTGCCAGCAGCTTGGCAGCGGTGGATACGCAGTATTTT. Its translation is CASSLAAVDTQYF.

The rearrangement links TRBV24-1 to TRBJ2-1; 9 bases are a match to TRBD1. Per germline, CDR1 KGHDR and CDR2 SFDVKD. Trimming removed 6 bases from V and 4 bases from J; junction bases left unmatched: 3. The CDR3 contains 14 residues. The CDR3 DNA reads as TGTGCCACCAGTCCTGGACAGGGGTACAATGAGCAGTTCTTC. Protein product: CATSPGQGYNEQFF.

The table lists this clonotype with many counts. The chain links TRBV2 to TRBJ1-2, with D maybe TRBD1 (5 bases). CDR1 SNHLY and CDR2 FYNNEI come from the germline V gene. V was trimmed by 4 bases and J by 2 bases, leaving 5 bases between them. The CDR3 runs to 12 residues. CDR3 nucleotide sequence: TGTGCCAGCAGTGGGGACAACTATGGCTACACCTTC. Protein sequence: CASSGDNYGYTF.

In this sample, this clonotype turned up many times. The chain is built from TRBV3-1 and TRBJ2-2; 9 positions match TRBD1. Germline CDR1 and CDR2: LGHDT and YNNKEL (reference sequence). V lost 5 bases to trimming and J lost 4 bases; unmatched junction nucleotides: 5. This CDR3 region has 15 residues. This CDR3 reads CASSGQGLGTGELFF. In DNA, the CDR3 is TGTGCCAGCAGCGGACAGGGGCTTGGCACCGGGGAGCTGTTTTTT.

The J gene is TRBJ2-5, the V gene TRBV5-4; 10 positions match TRBD1. With V trimmed by 5 bases and J by 5 bases, 9 bases remained unmatched. Germline CDR1 and CDR2: SGHNT and YYREEE (reference sequence). This CDR3 is built from 15 residues. The CDR3 DNA reads as TGTGCCAGCAGTACCCGACAGGGGGCTGGGGAGACCCAGTACTTC. This encodes CASSTRQGAGETQYF.

This clonotype was seen repeatedly, ten times or more. V gene TRBV19 combines with J gene TRBJ2-7; 9 nucleotides match TRBD2. Germline loops: CDR1 LNHDA, CDR2 SQIVND (reference sequence). The CDR3 consists of 14 residues. With 4 bases clipped from V and 2 bases from J, the junction kept 3 bases outside the gene matches. The DNA of the CDR3 is TGTGCCAGTAGTAAGGCGGGAGGGGCCTACGAGCAGTACTTC. Encoded protein: CASSKAGGAYEQYF. Supplemented by reference TRBV19 and TRBJ2-7, the full variable domain reads DGGITQSPKYLFRKEGQNVTLSCEQNLNHDAMYWYRQDPGQGLRLIYYSQIVNDFQKGDIAEGYSVSREKKESFPLTVTSAQKNPTAFYLCASSKAGGAYEQYFGPGTRLTVT.

There are many counts of this clonotype. This chain uses TRBV20-1 with TRBJ1-5; D not resolved. CDR3 length: 14 residues. Trimming took off 6 bases at V and 7 bases at J, with 19 bases between the two ends. Germline CDR1 reads DFQATT; CDR2 reads SNEGSKA (reference sequence). As DNA, the CDR3 is TGCAGTGCAACAAATCTAGGTGACGGGCAGCCCCAGCATTTT. As protein: CSATNLGDGQPQHF.

This clonotype was seen many times. The chain is built from TRBV6-5 and TRBJ2-7, with 7 bases identical to TRBD2. Unmatched junction bases numbered 10, after V lost 4 bases and J lost 4 bases. This CDR3 has 15 amino acids. Germline V gives CDR1 MNHEY, CDR2 SVGAGI. The CDR3: CASSSVGGRTYEQYF. Written as DNA, the CDR3 is TGTGCCAGCAGTTCGGTGGGGGGGAGGACTTACGAGCAGTACTTC.

This clonotype showed up just a few times. The genes are TRBV28 and TRBJ2-7; 8 bases are a match to TRBD1. The CDR3 has 15 amino acids. J lost 1 base, V lost 8 bases, and 10 bases had no gene match. Germline V lookup: CDR1 MDHEN, CDR2 SYDVKM. CDR3 protein: CASSNRGLDSYEQYF. For the CDR3, the DNA is TGTGCCAGCTCTAACAGGGGGTTAGATTCCTACGAGCAGTACTTC.

This clonotype has only a few counts. This rearrangement joins TRBV28 to TRBJ2-7; TRBD2 matches at 9 bases. The trim removed 8 bases at V and 3 bases at J, leaving 8 bases unmatched. CDR3 length: 14 residues. Germline V lookup: CDR1 MDHEN, CDR2 SYDVKM. CDR3 sequence reads: CASGGGAGGYEQYF. The CDR3 coding sequence is TGTGCCAGCGGGGGAGGAGCGGGAGGCTACGAGCAGTACTTC.

Remarks on this clonotype: Given a much more abundant clone one base away, this may be a read error. This chain joins TRBV20-1 and TRBJ2-5, with 12 bases that match TRBD1. This CDR3 is built from 17 residues. The germline V gene has CDR1 DFQATT and CDR2 SNEGSKA (reference sequence). CDR3: CSATYPGTGGTQEAQYF. The CDR3 DNA follows: TGCAGTGCTACCTACCCCGGGACAGGGGGCACCCAAGAGGCCCAGTACTTC.

A few counts support this clonotype. This may be a read error: a much more frequent sequence differs by one nucleotide. This chain connects TRBV19 to TRBJ2-7, with 7 bases that match TRBD2. Germline CDR1 and CDR2: LNHDA and SQIVND (reference sequence). This CDR3 has 16 amino acids. The trim removed 7 bases at V and 4 bases at J, leaving 16 bases unmatched. The CDR3 reads CASTPGRGERPYEQYF. CDR3 sequence (DNA): TGTGCCAGTACCCCAGGTCGGGGGGAGCGCCCTTACGAGCAGTACTTC.

The table lists this clonotype with many counts. CDR3 amino acids: CASRPGTGTNYGYTF. The CDR3 DNA reads as TGTGCCAGCAGACCCGGGACAGGGACTAACTATGGCTACACCTTC. This chain uses TRBV2 with TRBJ1-2, with TRBD1 identical over 9 bases. Unmatched junction bases numbered 5, after V lost 6 bases and J lost 0 bases. Germline V gene sequence: CDR1 SNHLY, CDR2 FYNNEI. This CDR3 comprises 15 residues. The variable domain in full, completed from reference TRBV2 and TRBJ1-2, reads EPEVTQTPSHQVTQMGQEVILRCVPISNHLYFYWYRQILGQKVEFLVSFYNNEISEKSEIFDDQFSVERPDGSNFTLKIRSTKLEDSAMYFCASRPGTGTNYGYTFGSGTRLTVV.

In this sample, this clonotype turned up many times. The chain carries TRBV4-2 and TRBJ2-3; no reliable D call. The CDR3 runs to 14 residues. Germline V CDR1 and CDR2: LGHNA, YNFKEQ. V lost 0 bases and J lost 3, with 7 bases in between. DNA of the CDR3: TGTGCCAGCAGCCAAGATTTGGGGACAGATACGCAGTATTTT. The encoded protein is CASSQDLGTDTQYF.

This clonotype was detected a few times. The chain is built from TRBV28 and TRBJ2-7; 15 nucleotides line up with TRBD2. V was pared by 4 bases and J by 7 bases, with 14 bases of the junction left unmatched. Germline CDR1 is MDHEN and CDR2 is SYDVKM. There are 18 residues in the CDR3. CDR3 loop: CASSSPPTGLAGGREQYF. The CDR3 coding sequence is TGTGCCAGCAGTTCCCCCCCCACAGGACTAGCGGGAGGGCGAGAGCAGTACTTC.

This clonotype appeared once. It may be a read error: a sequence one base away is much more abundant. This sequence joins TRBV5-1 and TRBJ2-2; tentatively, D is TRBD1 (6 bases). The CDR3 totals 14 residues. Germline V lookup: CDR1 SGHRS, CDR2 YFSETQ. Trimming took 6 bases from V and 7 from J, leaving 16 bases between them. The CDR3 is CASIFSQGSGELFF. The CDR3 region has the DNA TGCGCCAGCATTTTTTCACAGGGCAGCGGGGAGCTGTTTTTT.

This clonotype came up many times. J is TRBJ1-2 and V is TRBV15; possible D gene TRBD1, 6 bases. With 3 bases removed from V and 2 bases from J, the gap between germline ends came to 16 bases. Germline loops: CDR1 LNHNV, CDR2 YYDKDF (reference sequence). The CDR3 has 16 residues. The CDR3, as DNA: TGTGCCACCAGCAGGGCTGGATCAGGGGTCAACTATGGCTACACCTTC. Residues: CATSRAGSGVNYGYTF.